The 11 T cell receptor beta chains given below trace back to one sample, sequenced in a study of OX40 agonist ivuxolimab in advanced cancers. The method was immunoSEQ multiplex PCR; TCRdb's version includes in-frame clones alone and lacks a portion of them. Among tens of thousands of clones listed, around nine tenths were seen once. The input for sequencing was CD4+ or CD8+ T cells sorted from blood, taken in a trial of the OX40 agonist ivuxolimab. These receptors originate from an adult with an advanced solid tumor such as melanoma, head and neck, liver or kidney cancer.

The chain has TRBV27 and TRBJ2-2; D may be TRBD1 or TRBD2 (5 bases each). This CDR3 contains 16 residues. Deletions cut 6 bases from V and 5 bases from J, with 19 bases between. CDR1 and CDR2 from the germline V gene are MNHEY and SMNVEV (reference sequence). In nucleotides, the CDR3 is TGTGCCAGCAGGAGACAGTCCCAGAGGGGTACCGGGGAGCTGTTTTTT. Translating gives CASRRQSQRGTGELFF.

The chain employs TRBV7-2 and TRBJ2-7; 7 positions agree with TRBD2. Germline CDR1 SGHTA, CDR2 FQGNSA. There are 16 residues in the CDR3. Germline trimming cut 5 bases from V and 0 bases from J; bases unmatched to any gene: 10. CDR3 nucleotides: TGTGCCAGCAGCCTCCAACTAGCGCCAAGCTCCTACGAGCAGTACTTC. Its protein is CASSLQLAPSSYEQYF.

Here the CDR3 DNA reads TGTGCCAGCAGCACCCTGGGGTATGGCTACACCTTC. Translated, it gives CASSTLGYGYTF. The V gene is TRBV9, the J gene TRBJ1-2; D is ambiguous. Trimming took off 4 bases at V and 5 bases at J, with 9 bases between the two ends. Germline loops: CDR1 SGDLS, CDR2 YYNGEE. The CDR3 sequence is 12 residues long.

This clone was seen a handful of times. The chain uses TRBV7-9 and TRBJ2-1, with 7 bases that match TRBD2. This CDR3 region has 15 residues. J lost 7 bases, V lost 1 base, and 7 bases had no gene match. Germline-derived CDR1 and CDR2 are SEHNR and FQNEAQ (reference sequence). The CDR3: CASSLVAKAGNEQFF. DNA of the CDR3: TGTGCCAGCAGCTTAGTTGCGAAAGCGGGGAATGAGCAGTTCTTC.

V is TRBV7-3 and J is TRBJ1-1; D may be TRBD1 (6 bases). The V and J ends lost 2 bases and 1 base respectively, with 8 bases between them. The V gene's germline CDR1 is SGHTA and CDR2 FQGTGA. The CDR3 runs 14 residues. This chain's CDR3 is CASSLGGSNTEAFF. In nucleotides, the CDR3 is TGTGCCAGCAGCTTAGGGGGCTCGAACACTGAAGCTTTCTTT.

On this clone: The sample contains more than one DNA sequence encoding this CDR3. The chain links TRBV19 to TRBJ2-7, with 10 bases that match TRBD2. Germline V gene data show CDR1 as LNHDA and CDR2 as SQIVND (reference sequence). The length of the CDR3 is 15 residues. V lost 9 bases and J lost 0; bases outside the gene matches: 8. The CDR3 is CASGDPSGSSYEQYF. The CDR3, as DNA: TGTGCCAGCGGAGATCCTAGCGGGAGCTCCTACGAGCAGTACTTC.

The chain joins TRBV7-9 to TRBJ2-7; the D gene is possibly TRBD2 (6 bases). Per the germline V gene, CDR1 is SEHNR and CDR2 is FQNEAQ (reference sequence). The CDR3 has 13 residues. V lost 5 bases and J lost 7, with 15 bases in between. DNA for the CDR3: TGTGCCAGCAGCGCGGGACGGCGCTGGGAGCAGTACTTC. Encoded protein: CASSAGRRWEQYF.

This chain connects TRBV7-9 to TRBJ2-7; 9 nucleotides agree with TRBD1. In germline, CDR1 is SEHNR, CDR2 FQNEAQ (reference sequence). The CDR3 is made up of 17 amino acids. Trimming removed 5 bases from V and 0 bases from J; junction bases left unmatched: 11. The CDR3 DNA is TGTGCCAGCAGCGTTGTGGACAGGGGACGGAGCTCCTACGAGCAGTACTTC. Translation gives CASSVVDRGRSSYEQYF.

The chain is built from TRBV19 and TRBJ1-1; maybe TRBD1 (5 bases). The V end was cut by 10 bases, the J end by 0 bases, with 15 bases between. This CDR3 is built from 14 residues. CDR1 LNHDA and CDR2 SQIVND come from the germline V gene (reference sequence). CDR3 DNA: TGTGCCACCGTGGAGACAGACATGAACACTGAAGCTTTCTTT. It is translated as CATVETDMNTEAFF.

The V call is TRBV23-1, the J call TRBJ2-1; tentatively, D is TRBD2 (6 bases). TRBV23-1 is classed as an ORF, of uncertain function. V lost 0 bases to trimming and J lost 4 bases, with 19 bases between them. The CDR3 is 18 residues long. CDR3 loop: CASSQSLGTSDVYNEQFF. In DNA form, the CDR3 reads TGCGCCAGCAGTCAATCCCTGGGGACTTCGGATGTATACAATGAGCAGTTCTTC.

This sequence joins TRBV5-4 and TRBJ2-7; D not certain. V was trimmed by 0 bases and J by 3 bases, leaving 10 bases between them. CDR1 is SGHNT and CDR2 is YYREEE in the germline V gene (reference sequence). The CDR3 sequence is 14 residues long. The CDR3, as DNA: TGTGCCAGCAGCTTGGACGGCGGATTCTACGAGCAGTACTTC. It is translated as CASSLDGGFYEQYF. The full variable domain, rest sourced from reference TRBV5-4 and TRBJ2-7, is ETGVTQSPTHLIKTRGQQVTLRCSSQSGHNTVSWYQQALGQGPQFIFQYYREEENGRGNFPPRFSGLQFPNYSSELNVNALELDDSALYLCASSLDGGFYEQYFGPGTRLTVT.